Described below is a single T cell receptor (beta chain) sequence and its context. The antigen is undetermined. The CDR3 sequence is 15 residues long. Trimming took 6 bases from V and 1 from J; bases not matched to a gene: 4. Germline CDR1 SEHNR, CDR2 FQNEAQ (reference sequence). This entry belongs to a study of vaccination effects on CD4 cells after COVID-19. Under the ViraFEST assay, PBMC were stimulated with viral peptide pools so that antigen-specific CD4+ T cells expanded. Sequencing was performed afterwards. It was after nine to ten days of culture that CD4+ T cells were isolated. Nobody among the vaccine recipients had prior SARS-CoV-2 infection (nucleocapsid antibodies were negative). Repertoires were generated with immunoSEQ multiplex PCR, while TCRdb's copy carries only in-frame clones and drops some. The sample shows roughly 52,000 clones, under 75% of them seen only once.

The source material was CD4+ T cells from PBMCs cultured with SARS-CoV-2 spike peptides, sampled before COVID-19 vaccination. This sequence was found in a human donor who received a COVID-19 vaccine. The chain carries TRBV7-9 and TRBJ2-3; 10 positions agree with TRBD2. CDR3 loop: CASSPGTSGTDTQYF. The CDR3 bases are TGTGCCAGCAGTCCCGGGACTAGCGGCACAGATACGCAGTATTTT.